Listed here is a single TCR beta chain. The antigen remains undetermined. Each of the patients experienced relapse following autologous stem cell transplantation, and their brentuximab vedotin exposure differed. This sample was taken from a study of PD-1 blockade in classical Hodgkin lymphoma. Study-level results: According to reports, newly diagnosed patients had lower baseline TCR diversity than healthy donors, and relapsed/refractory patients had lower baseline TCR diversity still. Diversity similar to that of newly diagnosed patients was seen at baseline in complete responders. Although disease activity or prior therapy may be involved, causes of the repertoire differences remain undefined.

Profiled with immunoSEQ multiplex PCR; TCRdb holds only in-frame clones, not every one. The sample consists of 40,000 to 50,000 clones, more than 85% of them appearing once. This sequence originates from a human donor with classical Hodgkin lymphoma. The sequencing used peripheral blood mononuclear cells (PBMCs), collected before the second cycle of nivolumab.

DNA for the CDR3: TGTGCCAGCAGCCAGGACAGGGGGCTTAACGGCTACACCTTC. This codes for CASSQDRGLNGYTF. The chain employs TRBV5-4 and TRBJ1-2; 11 bases align to TRBD1. Germline V gene data show CDR1 as SGHNT and CDR2 as YYREEE (reference sequence). V shed 4 bases, J shed 8 bases, and the junction held 7 bases outside the gene matches. This CDR3 is 14 amino acids long.